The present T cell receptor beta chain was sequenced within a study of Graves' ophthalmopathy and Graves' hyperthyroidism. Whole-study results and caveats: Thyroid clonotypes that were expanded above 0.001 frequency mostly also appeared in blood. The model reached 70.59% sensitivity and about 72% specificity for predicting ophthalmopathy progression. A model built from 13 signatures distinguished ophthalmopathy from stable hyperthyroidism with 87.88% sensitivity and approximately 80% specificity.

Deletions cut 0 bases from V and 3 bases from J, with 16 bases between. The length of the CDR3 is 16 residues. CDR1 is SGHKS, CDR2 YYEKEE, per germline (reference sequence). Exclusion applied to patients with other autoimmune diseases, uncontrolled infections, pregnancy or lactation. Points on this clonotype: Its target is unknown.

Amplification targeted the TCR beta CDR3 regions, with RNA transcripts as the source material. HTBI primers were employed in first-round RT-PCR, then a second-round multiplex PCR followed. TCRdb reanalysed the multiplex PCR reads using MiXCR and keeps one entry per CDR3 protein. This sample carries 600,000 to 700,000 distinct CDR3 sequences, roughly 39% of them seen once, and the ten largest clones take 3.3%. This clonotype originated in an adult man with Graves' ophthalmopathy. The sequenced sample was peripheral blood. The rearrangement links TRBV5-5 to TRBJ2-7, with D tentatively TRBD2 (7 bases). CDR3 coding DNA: TGTGCCAGCAGCTTGGAACGGGGGGCGCTTAGCTACGAGCAGTACTTC. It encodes CASSLERGALSYEQYF. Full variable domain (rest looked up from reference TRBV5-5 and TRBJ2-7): DAGVTQSPTHLIKTRGQQVTLRCSPISGHKSVSWYQQVLGQGPQFIFQYYEKEERGRGNFPDRFSARQFPNYSSELNVNALLLGDSALYLCASSLERGALSYEQYFGPGTRLTVT.